This is a list of T cell receptor beta chains from one sample in a study of blood T cells in healthy people across ages. MiXCR, run by TCRdb on the 5' RACE reads, gives a single entry per CDR3 protein. The data hold roughly 1,100,000 distinct CDR3 sequences, with less than 25% observed a single time. This sample was also put to use in a study of T cells of mothers and their children.

The sample comprised blood. These TCRs come from a girl aged 2 to 10 in good health. Both conserved end residues are part of each CDR3. Each record gives: D gene, clone size, J gene, V gene, CDR3 protein, CDR3 DNA. D genes are given only for firm matches. The size entry is marked missing in some rows and otherwise reads once, few, many or a size class.

d_call: .; clone_size: .; j_call: TRBJ1-5; v_call: TRBV28; cdr3_aa: CASSYMNSNQPQHF; cdr3_nt: TGTGCCAGCAGTTACATGAATAGCAATCAGCCCCAGCATTTT
d_call: TRBD1; clone_size: few; j_call: TRBJ2-3; v_call: TRBV29-1; cdr3_aa: CSGNSGGKTDTQYF; cdr3_nt: TGCAGCGGTAACTCAGGGGGCAAGACAGATACGCAGTATTTT
d_call: .; clone_size: few; j_call: TRBJ2-5; v_call: TRBV7-9; cdr3_aa: CASSSRQGGRETQYF; cdr3_nt: TGTGCCAGCAGCTCGCGTCAGGGGGGTAGAGAGACCCAGTACTTC
d_call: .; clone_size: .; j_call: TRBJ2-7; v_call: TRBV25-1; cdr3_aa: CASSGPLVYEQYF; cdr3_nt: TGTGCCAGCAGTGGGCCCCTCGTTTACGAGCAGTACTTC
d_call: .; clone_size: many; j_call: TRBJ2-2; v_call: TRBV9; cdr3_aa: CASSPLAGELFF; cdr3_nt: TGTGCCAGCAGCCCGTTAGCCGGGGAGCTGTTTTTT
d_call: TRBD2; clone_size: .; j_call: TRBJ2-1; v_call: TRBV6-5; cdr3_aa: CASSYYGGRPAHAGNEQFF; cdr3_nt: TGTGCCAGCAGTTACTACGGCGGGAGGCCAGCTCACGCGGGGAATGAGCAGTTCTTC
d_call: TRBD1; clone_size: .; j_call: TRBJ2-7; v_call: TRBV7-2; cdr3_aa: CASSLLGQGSSYEQYF; cdr3_nt: TGTGCCAGCAGCTTACTCGGACAGGGGTCGTCCTACGAGCAGTACTTC
d_call: .; clone_size: .; j_call: TRBJ1-1; v_call: TRBV7-2; cdr3_aa: CASSRWAGNTEAFF; cdr3_nt: TGTGCCAGCAGCAGGTGGGCAGGGAACACTGAAGCTTTCTTT
d_call: .; clone_size: few; j_call: TRBJ1-4; v_call: TRBV4-1; cdr3_aa: CASSQVRREKLFF; cdr3_nt: TGCGCCAGCAGCCAAGTTAGGAGGGAAAAACTGTTTTTT
d_call: .; clone_size: once; j_call: TRBJ2-7; v_call: TRBV29-1; cdr3_aa: CSVYRPSTYEQYF; cdr3_nt: TGCAGCGTTTACAGGCCTTCGACCTACGAGCAGTACTTC
d_call: .; clone_size: .; j_call: TRBJ1-4; v_call: TRBV12-5; cdr3_aa: CASAWGADGTNEKLFF; cdr3_nt: TGTGCTAGTGCGTGGGGGGCTGACGGAACTAATGAAAAACTGTTTTTT
d_call: .; clone_size: few; j_call: TRBJ2-7; v_call: TRBV5-6; cdr3_aa: CASSSGTANYEQYF; cdr3_nt: TGTGCCAGCAGCTCAGGGACGGCGAACTACGAGCAGTACTTC
d_call: TRBD2; clone_size: .; j_call: TRBJ2-7; v_call: TRBV27; cdr3_aa: CASRGLAGEESYEQYF; cdr3_nt: TGTGCCAGCAGGGGACTAGCGGGAGAGGAGTCCTACGAGCAGTACTTC
d_call: .; clone_size: .; j_call: TRBJ2-1; v_call: TRBV28; cdr3_aa: CAGSLGNSEQFF; cdr3_nt: TGTGCCGGCAGTTTGGGAAATAGTGAGCAGTTCTTC
d_call: TRBD1; clone_size: .; j_call: TRBJ1-4; v_call: TRBV7-9; cdr3_aa: CASSLAGTGPEKLFF; cdr3_nt: TGTGCCAGCAGCTTAGCGGGGACAGGGCCTGAAAAACTGTTTTTT
d_call: .; clone_size: .; j_call: TRBJ2-6; v_call: TRBV3-1; cdr3_aa: CASSLPTSSGANVLTF; cdr3_nt: TGTGCCAGCAGCCTCCCGACCAGTTCTGGGGCCAACGTCCTGACTTTC
d_call: .; clone_size: .; j_call: TRBJ1-2; v_call: TRBV29-1; cdr3_aa: CSVYVGAESYGYTF; cdr3_nt: TGCAGCGTTTACGTGGGAGCAGAAAGCTATGGCTACACCTTC
d_call: .; clone_size: few; j_call: TRBJ1-2; v_call: TRBV27; cdr3_aa: CASSWATSYGYTF; cdr3_nt: TGTGCCAGCAGTTGGGCAACAAGCTATGGCTACACCTTC
d_call: .; clone_size: few; j_call: TRBJ1-1; v_call: TRBV5-4; cdr3_aa: CASTETPNMNTEAFF; cdr3_nt: TGTGCCAGCACCGAGACACCGAATATGAACACTGAAGCTTTCTTT
d_call: .; clone_size: few; j_call: TRBJ2-2; v_call: TRBV29-1; cdr3_aa: CSVEEWGTGELFF; cdr3_nt: TGCAGCGTTGAAGAATGGGGCACCGGGGAGCTGTTTTTT
d_call: .; clone_size: many; j_call: TRBJ2-1; v_call: TRBV7-9; cdr3_aa: CASSPHNEQFF; cdr3_nt: TGTGCCAGCAGCCCTCACAATGAGCAGTTCTTC
d_call: .; clone_size: few; j_call: TRBJ2-4; v_call: TRBV28; cdr3_aa: CASSPLLRGKNIQYF; cdr3_nt: TGTGCCAGCAGTCCCCTCCTGAGGGGCAAAAACATTCAGTACTTC
d_call: .; clone_size: few; j_call: TRBJ2-1; v_call: TRBV29-1; cdr3_aa: CSVGPLVPNEQFF; cdr3_nt: TGCAGCGTTGGGCCACTAGTCCCTAATGAGCAGTTCTTC
d_call: TRBD1; clone_size: .; j_call: TRBJ1-3; v_call: TRBV7-2; cdr3_aa: CASSISGQNLPGTIYF; cdr3_nt: TGTGCCAGCAGCATTTCGGGACAGAACCTTCCGGGCACCATATATTTT
d_call: TRBD2; clone_size: .; j_call: TRBJ2-1; v_call: TRBV6-4; cdr3_aa: CASSQLAMGHNEQFF; cdr3_nt: TGTGCCAGCAGTCAACTAGCGATGGGGCACAATGAGCAGTTCTTC
d_call: .; clone_size: .; j_call: TRBJ2-5; v_call: TRBV5-1; cdr3_aa: CASRPTGGQEAQYF; cdr3_nt: TGCGCCAGCAGGCCAACCGGAGGGCAAGAGGCCCAGTACTTC
d_call: .; clone_size: .; j_call: TRBJ1-1; v_call: TRBV6-2/TRBV6-3; cdr3_aa: CASSYLGATEAFF; cdr3_nt: TGTGCCAGCAGTTACCTAGGGGCCACTGAAGCTTTCTTT
d_call: .; clone_size: .; j_call: TRBJ2-1; v_call: TRBV3-1; cdr3_aa: CASSQAGRGYNEQFF; cdr3_nt: TGTGCCAGCAGCCAAGCGGGTCGAGGGTACAATGAGCAGTTCTTC
d_call: .; clone_size: few; j_call: TRBJ2-5; v_call: TRBV12-3/TRBV12-4; cdr3_aa: CASSRLPAVNQETQYF; cdr3_nt: TGTGCCAGCTCTCGACTACCCGCGGTTAATCAAGAGACCCAGTACTTC
d_call: .; clone_size: few; j_call: TRBJ2-7; v_call: TRBV7-2; cdr3_aa: CASSPQAGIYEQYF; cdr3_nt: TGTGCCAGCAGCCCACAAGCAGGCATCTACGAGCAGTACTTC
d_call: .; clone_size: .; j_call: TRBJ1-4; v_call: TRBV18; cdr3_aa: CASSPGLQALNEKLFF; cdr3_nt: TGTGCCAGCTCACCGGGCCTACAGGCCCTTAATGAAAAACTGTTTTTT
d_call: TRBD2; clone_size: .; j_call: TRBJ2-1; v_call: TRBV6-2/TRBV6-3; cdr3_aa: CASHRRGALYNEQFF; cdr3_nt: TGTGCCAGCCACCGGCGGGGGGCCTTATACAATGAGCAGTTCTTC
d_call: .; clone_size: .; j_call: TRBJ2-1; v_call: TRBV20-1; cdr3_aa: CSARQQNEQFF; cdr3_nt: TGCAGTGCCCGCCAACAAAATGAGCAGTTCTTC
d_call: .; clone_size: .; j_call: TRBJ1-6; v_call: TRBV25-1; cdr3_aa: CASSGDGISGSYNSPLHF; cdr3_nt: TGTGCCAGCAGTGGCGACGGTATCTCGGGGTCCTATAATTCACCCCTCCACTTT
d_call: .; clone_size: few; j_call: TRBJ2-2; v_call: TRBV11-2; cdr3_aa: CASSPLVRRRPNTGELFF; cdr3_nt: TGTGCCAGCAGCCCCCTGGTCAGGCGGAGACCGAACACCGGGGAGCTGTTTTTT
d_call: .; clone_size: .; j_call: TRBJ1-4; v_call: TRBV3-1; cdr3_aa: CASSKTVYNEKLFF; cdr3_nt: TGTGCCAGCAGCAAGACAGTTTATAATGAGAAACTGTTTTTT
d_call: .; clone_size: many; j_call: TRBJ2-7; v_call: TRBV7-2; cdr3_aa: CASSLVVMGPNEQYF; cdr3_nt: TGTGCCAGCAGCTTAGTCGTTATGGGCCCCAACGAGCAGTACTTC
d_call: .; clone_size: .; j_call: TRBJ2-7; v_call: TRBV14; cdr3_aa: CASSQEASSYEQYF; cdr3_nt: TGTGCCAGCAGCCAAGAGGCTAGTAGCTACGAGCAGTACTTC
d_call: TRBD2; clone_size: .; j_call: TRBJ2-3; v_call: TRBV28; cdr3_aa: CASSLFYGEGTDTQYF; cdr3_nt: TGTGCCAGCAGTTTATTCTATGGGGAGGGGACAGATACGCAGTATTTT
d_call: .; clone_size: .; j_call: TRBJ1-6; v_call: TRBV3-1; cdr3_aa: CASSQGLHSPLHF; cdr3_nt: TGTGCCAGCAGCCAAGGGTTGCATTCACCCCTCCACTTT
d_call: .; clone_size: .; j_call: TRBJ1-5; v_call: TRBV4-3; cdr3_aa: CASSQVMGQPQHF; cdr3_nt: TGCGCCAGCAGCCAAGTAATGGGCCAGCCCCAGCATTTT
d_call: .; clone_size: few; j_call: TRBJ2-7; v_call: TRBV20-1; cdr3_aa: CSARLIGAYEQYF; cdr3_nt: TGCAGTGCTAGACTAATTGGAGCCTACGAGCAGTACTTC
d_call: TRBD1; clone_size: .; j_call: TRBJ2-7; v_call: TRBV4-1; cdr3_aa: CASSPGTGRVQNIYEQYF; cdr3_nt: TGCGCCAGCAGCCCTGGGACAGGGAGGGTCCAGAACATCTACGAGCAGTACTTC
d_call: .; clone_size: few; j_call: TRBJ2-6; v_call: TRBV9; cdr3_aa: CASSLRGGSGANVLTF; cdr3_nt: TGTGCCAGCAGCCTGAGAGGGGGATCTGGGGCCAACGTCCTGACTTTC
d_call: TRBD1; clone_size: few; j_call: TRBJ1-4; v_call: TRBV7-9; cdr3_aa: CASSLTGDDNEKLFF; cdr3_nt: TGTGCCAGCAGCCTCACAGGGGATGACAATGAAAAACTGTTTTTT
d_call: TRBD1; clone_size: .; j_call: TRBJ2-7; v_call: TRBV27; cdr3_aa: CASSPTGGPSYEQYF; cdr3_nt: TGTGCCAGCAGCCCGACAGGGGGCCCCTCCTACGAGCAGTACTTC
d_call: TRBD2; clone_size: .; j_call: TRBJ2-1; v_call: TRBV14; cdr3_aa: CASSQGSGRALNEQFF; cdr3_nt: TGTGCCAGCAGCCAAGGTAGCGGGAGGGCCTTAAATGAGCAGTTCTTC
d_call: TRBD2; clone_size: .; j_call: TRBJ2-1; v_call: TRBV5-1; cdr3_aa: CASSLGAGALFDEQFF; cdr3_nt: TGCGCCAGCAGCTTGGGGGCGGGAGCATTGTTCGATGAGCAGTTCTTC
d_call: .; clone_size: few; j_call: TRBJ2-5; v_call: TRBV7-2; cdr3_aa: CASSLVRAGQETQYF; cdr3_nt: TGTGCCAGCAGCTTAGTAAGAGCGGGCCAAGAGACCCAGTACTTC
d_call: .; clone_size: .; j_call: TRBJ2-6; v_call: TRBV10-3; cdr3_aa: CAISESTGPNVLTF; cdr3_nt: TGTGCCATCAGTGAGTCGACGGGGCCCAACGTCCTGACTTTC
d_call: TRBD1; clone_size: few; j_call: TRBJ1-2; v_call: TRBV6-5; cdr3_aa: CASRTKGQGGGYTF; cdr3_nt: TGTGCCAGCAGGACTAAGGGACAGGGTGGCGGCTACACCTTC
d_call: .; clone_size: .; j_call: TRBJ2-6; v_call: TRBV9; cdr3_aa: CASSVARSGYSGANVLTF; cdr3_nt: TGTGCCAGCAGCGTAGCTAGGTCGGGATACTCTGGGGCCAACGTCCTGACTTTC
d_call: .; clone_size: .; j_call: TRBJ1-3; v_call: TRBV10-1; cdr3_aa: CASSESSDPGNTIYF; cdr3_nt: TGCGCCAGCAGTGAGTCGAGCGACCCTGGAAACACCATATATTTT
d_call: .; clone_size: few; j_call: TRBJ2-7; v_call: TRBV24-1; cdr3_aa: CATEGDGGGEQYF; cdr3_nt: TGTGCCACCGAAGGCGACGGGGGAGGCGAGCAGTACTTC
d_call: TRBD2; clone_size: few; j_call: TRBJ2-5; v_call: TRBV20-1; cdr3_aa: CSLAGEETQYF; cdr3_nt: TGCAGTCTAGCGGGGGAAGAGACCCAGTACTTC
d_call: .; clone_size: few; j_call: TRBJ1-3; v_call: TRBV6-4; cdr3_aa: CASSGDPFIRNTIYF; cdr3_nt: TGTGCCAGCAGTGGCGACCCTTTTATTAGAAACACCATATATTTT